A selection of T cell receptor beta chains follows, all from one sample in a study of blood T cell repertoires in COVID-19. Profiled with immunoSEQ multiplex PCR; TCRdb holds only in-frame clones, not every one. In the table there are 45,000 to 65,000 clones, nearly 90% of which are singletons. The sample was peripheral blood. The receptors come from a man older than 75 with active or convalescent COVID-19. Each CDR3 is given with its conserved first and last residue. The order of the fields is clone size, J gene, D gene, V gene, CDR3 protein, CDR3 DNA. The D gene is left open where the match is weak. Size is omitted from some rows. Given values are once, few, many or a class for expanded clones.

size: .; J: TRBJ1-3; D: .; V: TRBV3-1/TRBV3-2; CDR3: CASSQDAGLSGNTIYF; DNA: TGTGCCAGCAGCCAAGATGCAGGACTCTCTGGAAACACCATATATTTT
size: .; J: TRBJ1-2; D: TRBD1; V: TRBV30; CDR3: CACGTGQGIYGYTF; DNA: TGTGCCTGTGGGACGGGACAGGGGATCTATGGCTACACCTTC
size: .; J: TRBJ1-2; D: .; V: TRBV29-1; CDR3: CSVEDRPYNYGYTF; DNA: TGCAGCGTTGAAGACAGGCCATACAACTATGGCTACACCTTC
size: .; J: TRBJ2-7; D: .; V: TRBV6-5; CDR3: CASSLRLHYEQYF; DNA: TGTGCCAGCAGTCTGAGACTCCACTACGAGCAGTACTTC
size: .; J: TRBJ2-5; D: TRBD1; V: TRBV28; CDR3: CASRATGGRETQYF; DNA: TGTGCCAGCAGGGCGACAGGGGGCAGAGAGACCCAGTACTTC
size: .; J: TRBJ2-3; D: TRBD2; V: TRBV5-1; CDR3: CASRESGGHTDTQYF; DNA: TGCGCCAGCAGGGAGAGCGGGGGACACACAGATACGCAGTATTTT
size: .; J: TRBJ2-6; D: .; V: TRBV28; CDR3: CASSPAGVSGANVLTF; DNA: TGTGCCAGCAGCCCTGCAGGGGTATCTGGGGCCAACGTCCTGACTTTC
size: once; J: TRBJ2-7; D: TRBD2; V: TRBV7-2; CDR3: CASSFQERGAGYEQYF; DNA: TGTGCCAGCAGCTTCCAGGAGCGGGGGGCTGGCTACGAGCAGTACTTC
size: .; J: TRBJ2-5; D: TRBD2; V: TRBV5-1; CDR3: CASSQGLAGGRETQYF; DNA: TGCGCCAGCAGCCAGGGACTAGCGGGGGGGCGAGAGACCCAGTACTTC
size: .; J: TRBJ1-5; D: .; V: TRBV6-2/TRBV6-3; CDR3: CASSQGGWGDNQPQHF; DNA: TGTGCCAGCAGTCAAGGGGGATGGGGCGACAATCAGCCCCAGCATTTT
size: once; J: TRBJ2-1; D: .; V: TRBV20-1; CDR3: CSARQNNEQFF; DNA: TGCAGTGCCAGGCAAAACAATGAGCAGTTCTTC
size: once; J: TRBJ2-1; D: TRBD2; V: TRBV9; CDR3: CASSVASSGGDEQFF; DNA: TGTGCCAGCAGCGTAGCTTCGTCTGGGGGGGATGAGCAGTTCTTC
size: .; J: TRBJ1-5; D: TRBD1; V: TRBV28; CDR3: CASSFGDRTNQPQHF; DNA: TGTGCCAGCAGTTTCGGGGACAGGACGAATCAGCCCCAGCATTTT
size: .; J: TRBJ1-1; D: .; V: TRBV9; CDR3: CASSPRGRGEAFF; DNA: TGTGCCAGCAGCCCGAGGGGGAGGGGGGAAGCTTTCTTT
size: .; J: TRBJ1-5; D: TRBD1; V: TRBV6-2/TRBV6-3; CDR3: CASSYATTGFGNQPQHF; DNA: TGTGCCAGCAGTTACGCTACGACAGGGTTTGGGAATCAGCCCCAGCATTTT
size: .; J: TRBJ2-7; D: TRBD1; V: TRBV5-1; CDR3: CASSSPGQGYEQYF; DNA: TGCGCCAGCAGCTCCCCGGGACAGGGGTACGAGCAGTACTTC
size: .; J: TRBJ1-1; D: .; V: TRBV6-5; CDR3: CASSYEDEAFF; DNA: TGTGCCAGCAGTTACGAGGATGAAGCTTTCTTT
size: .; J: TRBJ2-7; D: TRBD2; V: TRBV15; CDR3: CATSRGLAAISYEQYF; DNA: TGTGCCACCAGCAGGGGTCTAGCGGCCATCTCCTACGAGCAGTACTTC
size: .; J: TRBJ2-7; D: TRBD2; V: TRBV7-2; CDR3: CASSSIAGEGSEQYF; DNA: TGTGCCAGCAGCTCCATTGCGGGGGAGGGCTCCGAGCAGTACTTC
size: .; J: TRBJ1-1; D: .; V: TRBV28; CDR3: CASSLPRGYVTEAFF; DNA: TGTGCCAGCAGTTTACCCCGGGGGTATGTCACTGAAGCTTTCTTT
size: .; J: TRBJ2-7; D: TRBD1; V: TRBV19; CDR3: CASSPLRDRGREQYF; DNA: TGTGCCAGTAGTCCACTCCGGGACAGGGGGCGCGAGCAGTACTTC
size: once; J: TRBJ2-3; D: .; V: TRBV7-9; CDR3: CASSPTSSGGADTQYF; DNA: TGTGCCAGCAGCCCCACGTCTTCAGGAGGGGCGGATACGCAGTATTTT
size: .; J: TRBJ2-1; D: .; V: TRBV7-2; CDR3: CASSSLSGTYNEQFF; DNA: TGTGCCAGCAGCTCCCTTAGCGGCACCTACAATGAGCAGTTCTTC
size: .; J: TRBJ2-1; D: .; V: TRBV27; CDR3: CASSLDARVNEQFF; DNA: TGTGCCAGCAGTTTAGATGCCAGGGTGAATGAGCAGTTCTTC
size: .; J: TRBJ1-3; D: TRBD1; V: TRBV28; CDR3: CASKGGTASGNTIYF; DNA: TGTGCCAGCAAAGGGGGGACAGCCTCTGGAAACACCATATATTTT
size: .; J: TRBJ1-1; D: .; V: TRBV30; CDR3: CAWKHQGYTEAFF; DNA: TGTGCCTGGAAACATCAGGGGTACACTGAAGCTTTCTTT
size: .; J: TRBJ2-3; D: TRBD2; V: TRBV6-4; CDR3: CASSDLGLAGADTQYF; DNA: TGTGCCAGCAGTGACTTGGGACTAGCGGGAGCGGATACGCAGTATTTT
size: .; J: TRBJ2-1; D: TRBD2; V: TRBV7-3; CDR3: CASSPRLAGGLEQFF; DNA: TGTGCCAGCAGCCCAAGACTAGCGGGGGGGCTCGAGCAGTTCTTC
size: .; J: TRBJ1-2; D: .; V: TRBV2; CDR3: CASSDIRGAYGYTF; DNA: TGTGCCAGCAGTGATATCCGGGGGGCCTATGGCTACACCTTC
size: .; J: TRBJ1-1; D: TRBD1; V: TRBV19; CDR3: CASSIRGTGRRLNTEAFF; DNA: TGTGCCAGTAGTATAAGAGGGACAGGGAGGCGATTGAACACTGAAGCTTTCTTT
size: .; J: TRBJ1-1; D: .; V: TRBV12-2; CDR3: CASRFRDRATTEAFF; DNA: TGTGCAAGTCGCTTCCGTGACAGGGCAACAACTGAAGCTTTCTTT
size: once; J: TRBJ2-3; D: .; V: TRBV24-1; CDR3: CATAGTISTDTQYF; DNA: TGTGCCACCGCCGGGACAATTTCCACAGATACGCAGTATTTT
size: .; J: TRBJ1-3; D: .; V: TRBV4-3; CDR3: CASSQTDRAGNTIYF; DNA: TGCGCCAGCAGCCAAACCGACAGAGCTGGAAACACCATATATTTT
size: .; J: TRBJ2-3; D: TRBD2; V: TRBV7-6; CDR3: CASSARLAGDRDTQYF; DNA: TGTGCCAGCAGCGCCCGACTAGCGGGAGACCGGGATACGCAGTATTTT
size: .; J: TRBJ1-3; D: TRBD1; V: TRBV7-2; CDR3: CASSLAGTGAGNTIYF; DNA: TGTGCCAGCAGCTTAGCCGGGACAGGGGCTGGAAACACCATATATTTT